One sample yielded the 32 T cell receptor beta chains listed below, sequenced in a study of metastatic and nonmetastatic thyroid tumors. Not a single patient had been given any form of treatment at any point before undergoing thyroid surgery. Through MiXCR, TCRdb re-clonotyped the PCR reads. The profile shows approximately 12,000 clones, around a third of them singletons. The sequenced sample consisted of tumor tissue. The receptors stem from a male donor with papillary thyroid cancer or a benign thyroid nodule (not recorded which). Some clones in this sample may be carry-over from other donors' samples.

This clone is termed medium-sized (0.01 to 0.1%). The chain's CDR3 is CATSRDLSGTNTDTQYF. CDR3 in DNA: TGTGCCACCAGCAGAGATCTCAGCGGGACAAACACAGATACGCAGTATTTT. The chain uses TRBV15 and TRBJ2-3, with D possibly being TRBD2 (7 bases). The CDR3 spans 17 residues. Trimming left V 0 bases short and J 2 bases short, with 15 bases between. CDR1 is LNHNV and CDR2 is YYDKDF in the germline V gene (reference sequence).

DNA of the CDR3: TGTGCCAGCAGTGAAACAGAAGGCGGCAATCAGCCCCAGCATTTT. It yields the protein CASSETEGGNQPQHF. V gene TRBV6-4 combines with J gene TRBJ1-5; D call uncertain. Germline values: CDR1 MRHNA, CDR2 SNTAGT. CDR3 length: 15 residues. V dropped 3 bases and J dropped 2 bases, with 11 bases sitting between them.

This clone was observed once. The rearrangement joins TRBV30 to TRBJ2-1; 7 bases are shared with TRBD2. Germline V gene sequence: CDR1 GTSNPN, CDR2 SVGIG (reference sequence). V was pared by 5 bases and J by 3 bases, with 4 bases of the junction left unmatched. There are 13 residues in the CDR3. The CDR3 loop is CAWLTSVYNEQFF. The CDR3, as DNA: TGTGCCTGGCTAACTAGCGTCTACAATGAGCAGTTCTTC.

A word on this clone: Mismatch with germline at one junction end may stem from a read error. The V gene is TRBV5-1, the J gene TRBJ2-5; no clear D gene. Germline loops: CDR1 SGHRS, CDR2 YFSETQ. CDR3 length equals 14 residues. The CDR3 loop is CASTLGDSQETQYF. For the CDR3, the DNA is TGCGCCAGCACCTTGGGTGACTCACAAGAGACCCAGTACTTC.

The chain has TRBV5-5 and TRBJ2-4; D is unclear. The length of the CDR3 is 14 residues. The V and J ends lost 0 bases and 6 bases respectively, with 10 bases between them. Germline V gene lookup returns CDR1 SGHKS and CDR2 YYEKEE (reference sequence). This CDR3 is CASSLGQLRNIQYF. The CDR3 nucleotides are TGTGCCAGCAGCTTGGGTCAGTTGCGAAACATTCAGTACTTC. The whole variable domain, filled in from reference TRBV5-5 and TRBJ2-4, reads DAGVTQSPTHLIKTRGQQVTLRCSPISGHKSVSWYQQVLGQGPQFIFQYYEKEERGRGNFPDRFSARQFPNYSSELNVNALLLGDSALYLCASSLGQLRNIQYFGAGTRLSVL.

This clone is medium-sized by share. In DNA, the CDR3 is TGCGCCAGCAGCCCTTTCGAAGGGCTAAACACTGAAGCTTTCTTT. This sequence encodes CASSPFEGLNTEAFF. This chain links TRBV5-1 with TRBJ1-1, with D unresolved. The CDR3 covers 15 residues. Germline-derived CDR1 and CDR2 are SGHRS and YFSETQ. V shed 4 bases and J shed 2 bases, with 15 bases lying between them.

J is TRBJ2-1 and V is TRBV5-1; no definite D call. CDR3 length: 16 amino acids. Deletions cut 4 bases from V and 8 bases from J, with 22 bases between. CDR1 is SGHRS and CDR2 is YFSETQ in the germline V gene. The CDR3 loop is CASSTERVAMGDEQFF. The CDR3 bases are TGCGCCAGCAGCACGGAACGGGTTGCCATGGGCGATGAGCAGTTCTTC.

This clone is labeled as hyperexpanded. V usage is TRBV6-1 and J usage is TRBJ2-3, with TRBD1 identical over 8 bases. Germline loops: CDR1 MNHNS, CDR2 SASEGT. The CDR3 is 13 amino acids. V gave up 6 bases and J gave up 6 bases; unmatched junction bases: 5. Here the CDR3 reads CASRQGGPDTQYF. The CDR3 DNA reads TGTGCCAGCAGACAGGGGGGCCCCGATACGCAGTATTTT.

J is TRBJ2-1 and V is TRBV27; D is possibly TRBD2 (6 bases). The CDR3 is 16 residues long. Between the trimmed V and J ends, which lost 2 bases and 6 bases, there was a span of 17 bases. The germline V gene encodes CDR1 MNHEY and CDR2 SMNVEV (reference sequence). The CDR3 coding sequence is TGTGCCAGCAGTTTAGGGTCGGGAGAAGCGCGCAATGAGCAGTTCTTC. This sequence encodes CASSLGSGEARNEQFF.

CDR3 nucleotides: TGTGCCAGCAGTGATGTTACTACTGAAGCTTTCTTT. This encodes CASSDVTTEAFF. V and J are TRBV6-1 and TRBJ1-1; D not certain. In germline, CDR1 is MNHNS, CDR2 SASEGT. Trimming pared 3 bases from V and 5 bases from J, leaving 7 bases between. The CDR3 contains 12 residues.

This clone was counted at least ten times. J is TRBJ2-3 and V is TRBV10-3; 7 bases match TRBD2. The V segment lost 3 bases and the J segment 6 bases; nucleotides outside the gene matches: 9. CDR1 ENHRY and CDR2 SYGVKD come from the germline V gene. This CDR3 is 15 amino acids long. CDR3 sequence: CAISDAGTKVDTQYF. Here the CDR3 DNA reads TGTGCCATCAGTGATGCCGGGACTAAAGTCGATACGCAGTATTTT.

This chain connects TRBV30 to TRBJ1-2; D is ambiguous. Germline CDR1 and CDR2: GTSNPN and SVGIG (reference sequence). This CDR3 is 13 amino acids long. V lost 2 bases to trimming and J lost 8 bases, with 15 bases between them. The CDR3 spells CAWSPCDGWGYTF. The CDR3 nucleotides are TGTGCCTGGAGTCCCTGCGACGGTTGGGGCTACACCTTC.

A remark on this clone: An end of the junction does not agree with germline; a read error may underlie this. The rearrangement joins TRBV19 to TRBJ1-6; D is ambiguous. Germline assignment: CDR1 LNHDA and CDR2 SQIVND (reference sequence). CDR3 length equals 14 residues. The CDR3 region has the DNA TGTGCCAGTAGTCGACTGACGGGCAATTCACCCCGCCACTTT. Amino acids: CASSRLTGNSPRHF.

Comment on this clone: Lacking the conserved final phenylalanine or tryptophan, this CDR3 likely reflects a read error. The chain has TRBV4-3 and TRBJ1-2; 8 bases map to TRBD1. The CDR3 runs 17 residues. Germline V lookup: CDR1 LGHNA, CDR2 YSLEER. This CDR3 reads CACSQVLPAGQESGYTL. The CDR3 region has the DNA TGCGCCTGCAGCCAAGTCCTACCAGCGGGACAGGAAAGTGGCTACACCTTG.

The chain links TRBV19 to TRBJ2-3; 10 bases line up with TRBD2. The J segment lost 5 bases and the V segment lost 6 bases, leaving 2 bases of the junction unmatched. The CDR3 totals 13 residues. Germline CDR1 LNHDA, CDR2 SQIVND (reference sequence). CDR3 DNA sequence: TGTGCCAGTAGGGGACTAGCGTTAGATACGCAGTATTTT. Its translation: CASRGLALDTQYF.

V is TRBV6-2 or TRBV6-3 and J is TRBJ2-3; 7 positions agree with TRBD2. The V gene's germline CDR1 is MNHEY and CDR2 SVGEGT. The ends lost 6 bases at V and 0 bases at J; junction bases unmatched: 15. This CDR3 contains 18 residues. CDR3 nucleotide sequence: TGTGCCAGCAGGGTCGGGGGAATTGGGGGGGGTAGCACAGATACGCAGTATTTT. This translates into CASRVGGIGGGSTDTQYF.

The V gene is TRBV18, the J gene TRBJ2-1; 9 bases are a match to TRBD1. Germline CDR1 reads KGHSH; CDR2 reads LQKENI. The CDR3 consists of 17 residues. The junction had 7 bases not matched to a gene; V was cut back by 4 bases and J by 0 bases. CDR3 DNA sequence: TGTGCCAGCTCACGAACAGGGGGCCAAAGCTCCTACAATGAGCAGTTCTTC. It codes for CASSRTGGQSSYNEQFF.

In this sample, this clone turned up a few times. The gene calls are TRBV6-2 or TRBV6-3 and TRBJ2-7; D is uncertain. This CDR3 comprises 11 residues. Trimming stripped 3 bases from V and 5 bases from J, with 5 bases between. The germline V gene has CDR1 MNHEY and CDR2 SVGEGT. The CDR3 region is CASSYLDEQYF. The CDR3 DNA sequence: TGTGCCAGCAGTTATTTGGACGAGCAGTACTTC.

The rearrangement joins TRBV4-2 to TRBJ2-7; D is possibly TRBD2 (7 bases). V was trimmed by 4 bases and J by 2 bases, leaving 15 bases between them. This CDR3 spans 15 amino acids. Germline-derived CDR1 and CDR2 are LGHNA and YNFKEQ. CDR3: CASSLEGGVAYEQYF. CDR3 nucleotide sequence: TGTGCCAGCAGCCTCGAAGGGGGGGTCGCCTACGAGCAGTACTTC.

The chain combines TRBV30 with TRBJ1-4; D unresolved. This CDR3 has 14 amino acids. V shed 0 bases and J shed 8 bases, with 13 bases lying between them. The germline V gene encodes CDR1 GTSNPN and CDR2 SVGIG (reference sequence). This CDR3 is CAWSVRWGGEKLFF. CDR3 coding DNA: TGTGCCTGGAGTGTGAGGTGGGGAGGGGAAAAACTGTTTTTT.

This rearrangement joins TRBV13 to TRBJ2-7; 15 positions match TRBD2. The CDR3 runs 19 residues. The V segment lost 11 bases and the J segment 6 bases; nucleotides outside the gene matches: 23. CDR1 and CDR2 (germline): PRHDT, FYEKMQ (reference sequence). In DNA, the CDR3 is TGTGCCGGCACCACCGGGACTAGCGGGGGGCTACGACGTTCTGGCGAGCAGTACTTC. Encoded protein: CAGTTGTSGGLRRSGEQYF.

The V gene is TRBV11-3, the J gene TRBJ2-7; D might be TRBD1 (7 bases). CDR3 length: 15 residues. Per the germline V gene, CDR1 is SGHNT and CDR2 is YENEEA. Trimming pared 5 bases from V and 2 bases from J, leaving 16 bases between. The CDR3: CASSPGQGEAYEQYF. The CDR3 DNA sequence: TGTGCCAGCAGCCCCGGGCAGGGGGAGGCCTACGAGCAGTACTTC.

The DNA of the CDR3 is TGTGCCAGCAGCTTAGGACTGACAGGGGGTCCCTACGAGCAGTACTTC. Translating gives CASSLGLTGGPYEQYF. This sequence joins TRBV11-2 and TRBJ2-7, with 9 bases aligning to TRBD1. V lost 1 base, J lost 2 bases, and 6 bases stayed unmatched. The CDR3 has 16 residues. The germline V gene has CDR1 SGHAT and CDR2 FQNNGV.

This chain links TRBV6-1 with TRBJ2-7, with TRBD1 matching 8 bases. Germline V gene sequence: CDR1 MNHNS, CDR2 SASEGT. Trimming at V came to 5 bases and at J to 6 bases, leaving 6 bases not matched to a gene. This CDR3 is 13 amino acids long. The CDR3 reads CASSRQGILEQYF. CDR3 bases: TGTGCCAGCAGTAGACAGGGGATACTCGAGCAGTACTTC.

This chain uses TRBV20-1 with TRBJ1-6, with a tentative D call TRBD1 (6 bases). The CDR3 is 16 residues long. The V end was cut by 6 bases, the J end by 8 bases, with 23 bases between. CDR1 and CDR2 (germline): DFQATT, SNEGSKA (reference sequence). The CDR3 sequence is CSALPATGWMHSPLHF. CDR3 nucleotide sequence: TGCAGTGCCCTCCCGGCCACAGGGTGGATGCATTCACCCCTCCACTTT.

The gene calls are TRBV6-2 or TRBV6-3 and TRBJ1-2, with no clear D. The CDR3 runs 11 residues. The ends were cut back, 2 bases at V and 10 bases at J, with 8 bases in the middle. Germline V gene data show CDR1 as MNHEY and CDR2 as SVGEGT. The CDR3 spells CASSYERDYTF. The CDR3 nucleotides are TGTGCCAGCAGTTACGAAAGAGACTACACCTTC.

The rearrangement uses TRBV6-1 and TRBJ1-2, with 11 bases lining up with TRBD1. Unmatched junction bases numbered 12, after V lost 5 bases and J lost 10 bases. The CDR3 is 15 amino acids. CDR1 is MNHNS, CDR2 SASEGT, per germline. This CDR3 is CASSLPPGQGGVYTF. The CDR3, as DNA: TGTGCCAGCAGTCTTCCGCCGGGACAGGGGGGTGTCTACACCTTC.

The V call is TRBV11-2, the J call TRBJ2-1; the D gene is possibly TRBD2 (7 bases). Germline CDR1 is SGHAT and CDR2 is FQNNGV. Trimming took off 7 bases at V and 3 bases at J, with 22 bases between the two ends. CDR3 length: 17 residues. The CDR3 bases are TGTGCCAGCACCCGAGGGGGGGTGGCGGTAATCTACAATGAGCAGTTCTTC. The encoded protein is CASTRGGVAVIYNEQFF.

This clone has a handful of counts. The chain uses TRBV6-1 and TRBJ2-7; maybe TRBD1 (5 bases). The CDR3 is made up of 16 amino acids. The V and J ends lost 6 bases and 2 bases respectively, with 20 bases between them. Germline CDR1 and CDR2: MNHNS and SASEGT. The CDR3 here is CASRTTGWAEPYEQYF. CDR3 nucleotide sequence: TGTGCCAGCAGAACAACAGGTTGGGCCGAACCCTACGAGCAGTACTTC.

This clone occurred many times. This CDR3 is also generated by other DNA sequences in the sample. The chain employs TRBV7-9 and TRBJ2-7, with 8 bases that match TRBD1. Germline CDR1 reads SEHNR; CDR2 reads FQNEAQ (reference sequence). The V and J ends lost 5 bases and 4 bases, in that order; junction bases with no gene match: 10. The CDR3 length is 15 residues. The CDR3 loop reads CASSLGQGADYEQYV. CDR3 sequence (DNA): TGTGCCAGCAGCCTGGGGCAGGGGGCGGATTACGAGCAGTACGTC.

This chain joins TRBV11-2 and TRBJ2-3, with no clear D. CDR1 is SGHAT, CDR2 FQNNGV, per germline. V shed 3 bases and J shed 2 bases, with 12 bases lying between them. The CDR3 length is 15 residues. CDR3 loop: CASSFIGQPTDTQYF. CDR3 in DNA: TGTGCCAGCAGCTTTATTGGTCAGCCCACAGATACGCAGTATTTT.

This sequence joins TRBV5-1 and TRBJ1-2, with 11 bases fitting TRBD1. This CDR3 is built from 15 residues. The germline gives CDR1 SGHRS, CDR2 YFSETQ. V dropped 0 bases and J dropped 10; count of bases not matched to a gene: 8. In nucleotides, the CDR3 is TGCGCCAGCAGCTTGGCCATAGGACAGGGGGCGGTCTACACCTTC. It translates to CASSLAIGQGAVYTF.